This T cell receptor beta chain was profiled in a study of shared clonotypes between healthy human individuals. Produced via immunoSEQ multiplex PCR; TCRdb's table is partial and in-frame only. The table records about 2.3 million clones, more than 85% of them present only once. The CDR3 length is 15 residues. Germline CDR1 MDHEN, CDR2 SYDVKM. Trimming pared 6 bases from V and 3 bases from J, leaving 14 bases between. The sample was naive CD4+ T cells from PBMCs. Subset noted: CD45RA+ positively selected. The chain links TRBV28 to TRBJ2-2, with D possibly being TRBD2 (5 bases). The sequence derives from a man aged 18 to 30 in good health. Some clones in this sample may be carry-over from other donors' samples. CDR3 protein: CASRRTRGYTGELFF. The CDR3 DNA reads as TGTGCCAGCAGACGAACCCGGGGTTACACCGGGGAGCTGTTTTTT.